These 10 T cell receptor beta chains originate from one sample sequenced in a study of blood T cell repertoires in COVID-19. Assay: immunoSEQ multiplex PCR; the TCRdb copy retains only in-frame clones and omits some. The table lists more than 250,000 clones, around 83% of them singletons. Material: peripheral blood. The receptors derive from a man aged 18-30 years with active or convalescent COVID-19.

A note on this clone: This CDR3 is also generated by other DNA sequences in the sample. This chain uses TRBV7-2 with TRBJ2-7, with 10 bases aligning to TRBD2. The germline V gene encodes CDR1 SGHTA and CDR2 FQGNSA. The CDR3 runs 14 residues. V shed 5 bases, J shed 0 bases, and the junction held 1 base outside the gene matches. The CDR3 sequence is CASSPSGGSYEQYF. CDR3 in DNA: TGTGCCAGCAGCCCTAGCGGGGGCTCCTACGAGCAGTACTTC. The full variable domain, with the rest looked up from reference TRBV7-2 and TRBJ2-7, is GAGVSQSPSNKVTEKGKDVELRCDPISGHTALYWYRQSLGQGLEFLIYFQGNSAPDKSGLPSDRFSAERTGGSVSTLTIQRTQQEDSAVYLCASSPSGGSYEQYFGPGTRLTVT.

The J gene is TRBJ1-4, the V gene TRBV5-4; D call uncertain. This CDR3 spans 14 amino acids. Germline V gene lookup returns CDR1 SGHNT and CDR2 YYREEE (reference sequence). Trimming shortened V by 0 bases and J by 2 bases, and 5 bases separated the two germline ends. CDR3 sequence reads: CASSLDGTNEKLFF. DNA for the CDR3: TGTGCCAGCAGCTTGGACGGGACTAATGAAAAACTGTTTTTT.

This clone has only one observation. The chain carries TRBV7-9 and TRBJ2-7, with D possibly matching TRBD1 (6 bases). Germline CDR1 and CDR2: SEHNR and FQNEAQ (reference sequence). V was pared by 8 bases and J by 3 bases, with 20 bases between. This CDR3 is 15 amino acids long. This CDR3 is CASSSLGTTFYEQYF. In DNA form, the CDR3 reads TGTGCCAGCTCTAGCCTCGGGACAACCTTCTACGAGCAGTACTTC.

This clone was picked up a small number of times. The V gene is TRBV3-1 (or the pseudogene TRBV3-2), the J gene TRBJ1-2; possibly TRBD1 for D (5 bases). Germline CDR1 is LGHDT and CDR2 is YNNKEL (reference sequence). Trimming removed 4 bases at V and 10 bases at J, with 16 bases between. There are 13 residues in the CDR3. The CDR3 DNA reads as TGTGCCAGCAGCCCACAACCGCCAGGACACTACACCTTC. Protein product: CASSPQPPGHYTF.

This clone was counted once. The junction and the germline gene differ at one end; a read error may be behind it. This rearrangement joins TRBV7-3 to TRBJ2-1, with TRBD1 as a possible D gene (7 bases). The CDR3 runs 16 residues. The germline gives CDR1 SGHTA, CDR2 FQGTGA. The CDR3 sequence is CASSVTAGGPLNEQFF. The CDR3 nucleotides read TGTGCCAGCAGCGTAACAGCAGGGGGGCCTCTAAATGAGCAGTTCTTC.

The table lists this clone with a few counts. The chain carries TRBV14 and TRBJ1-1, with TRBD1 matching over 11 bases. After removal of 5 bases from V and 6 bases from J, the junction contained 8 bases not matched to a gene. This CDR3 spans 15 amino acids. The germline V gene encodes CDR1 SGHDN and CDR2 FVKESK. CDR3 coding DNA: TGTGCCAGCAGCTGGCGGACAGGGGGCTTGGCTGAAGCTTTCTTT. Translating it yields CASSWRTGGLAEAFF.

This chain uses TRBV5-1 with TRBJ2-7; TRBD1 matches at 9 bases. The CDR3 covers 13 residues. Germline values: CDR1 SGHRS, CDR2 YFSETQ. V lost 5 bases, J lost 6 bases, and 6 bases stayed unmatched. The CDR3 DNA reads TGCGCCAGCAGAAGACCGACAGGGGGCGAGCAGTACTTC. Amino acid sequence: CASRRPTGGEQYF.

The CDR3 spells CASSQGNRETYGYTF. The CDR3 DNA follows: TGCGCCAGCAGCCAAGGGAACAGGGAGACCTATGGCTACACCTTC. This sequence joins TRBV4-1 and TRBJ1-2, with D perhaps matching TRBD1 (6 bases). This CDR3 has 15 residues. Germline CDR1 MGHRA, CDR2 YSYEKL. Between the trimmed V and J ends, which lost 1 base and 4 bases, there was a span of 13 bases.

The chain links TRBV28 to TRBJ1-2; weak D call: TRBD1 (5 bases). CDR3 length: 16 amino acids. Between the trimmed V and J ends, which lost 5 bases and 8 bases, there was a span of 24 bases. CDR1 and CDR2 from the germline V gene are MDHEN and SYDVKM. The CDR3 is CASSRPQGGAGLGYTF. CDR3 DNA: TGTGCCAGCAGTAGACCCCAGGGAGGGGCAGGTCTAGGCTACACCTTC.

This clone was recorded once. V and J are TRBV2 and TRBJ2-3; 7 bases are a match to TRBD1. The CDR3 has 14 amino acids. J gave up 0 bases and V 6 bases, and 3 bases lay outside the gene matches. CDR1 and CDR2 (germline): SNHLY, FYNNEI. CDR3 in amino acids: CASRGTASTDTQYF. In DNA form, the CDR3 reads TGTGCCAGCAGGGGGACAGCAAGCACAGATACGCAGTATTTT.